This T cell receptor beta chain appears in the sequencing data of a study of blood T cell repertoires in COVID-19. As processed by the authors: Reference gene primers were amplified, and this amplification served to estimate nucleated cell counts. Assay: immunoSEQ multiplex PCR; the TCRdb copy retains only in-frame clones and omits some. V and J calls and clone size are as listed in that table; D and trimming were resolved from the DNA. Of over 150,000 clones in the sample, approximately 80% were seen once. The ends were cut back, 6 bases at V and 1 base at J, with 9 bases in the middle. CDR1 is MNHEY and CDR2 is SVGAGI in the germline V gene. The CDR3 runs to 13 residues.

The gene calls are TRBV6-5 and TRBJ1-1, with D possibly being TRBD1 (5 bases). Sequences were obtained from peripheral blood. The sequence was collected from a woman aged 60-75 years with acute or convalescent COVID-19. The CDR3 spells CASSRRGNTEAFF. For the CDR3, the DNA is TGTGCCAGCAGCCGAAGGGGGAACACTGAAGCTTTCTTT.